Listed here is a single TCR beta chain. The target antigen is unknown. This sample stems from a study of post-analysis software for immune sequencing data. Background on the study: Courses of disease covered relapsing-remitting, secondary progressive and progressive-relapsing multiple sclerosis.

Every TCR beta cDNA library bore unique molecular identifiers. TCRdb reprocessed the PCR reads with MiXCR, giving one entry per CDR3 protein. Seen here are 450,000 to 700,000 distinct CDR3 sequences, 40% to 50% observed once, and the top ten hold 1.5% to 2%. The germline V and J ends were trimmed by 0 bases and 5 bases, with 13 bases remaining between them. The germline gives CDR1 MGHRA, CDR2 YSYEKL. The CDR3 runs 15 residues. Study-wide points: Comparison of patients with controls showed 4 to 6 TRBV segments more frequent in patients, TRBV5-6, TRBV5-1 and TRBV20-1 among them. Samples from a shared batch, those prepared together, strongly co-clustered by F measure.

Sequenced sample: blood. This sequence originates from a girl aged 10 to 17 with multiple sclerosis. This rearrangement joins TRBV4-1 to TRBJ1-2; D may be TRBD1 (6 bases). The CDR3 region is CASSQDPLGGYGYTF. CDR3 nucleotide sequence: TGCGCCAGCAGCCAAGACCCACTAGGGGGGTATGGCTACACCTTC.